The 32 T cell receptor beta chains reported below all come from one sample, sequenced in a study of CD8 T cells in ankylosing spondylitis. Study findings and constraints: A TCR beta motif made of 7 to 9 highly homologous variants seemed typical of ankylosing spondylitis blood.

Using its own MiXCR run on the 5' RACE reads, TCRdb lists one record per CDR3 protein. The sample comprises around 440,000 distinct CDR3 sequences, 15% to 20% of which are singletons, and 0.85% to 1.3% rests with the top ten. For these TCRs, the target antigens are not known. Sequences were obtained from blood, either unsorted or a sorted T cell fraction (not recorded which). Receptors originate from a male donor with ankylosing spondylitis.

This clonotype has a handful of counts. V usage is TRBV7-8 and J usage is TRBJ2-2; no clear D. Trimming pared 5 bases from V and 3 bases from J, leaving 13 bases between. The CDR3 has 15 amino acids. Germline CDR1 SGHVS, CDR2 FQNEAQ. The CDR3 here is CASSPRNLDTGELFF. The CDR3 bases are TGTGCCAGCAGCCCCAGGAATTTGGACACCGGGGAGCTGTTTTTT.

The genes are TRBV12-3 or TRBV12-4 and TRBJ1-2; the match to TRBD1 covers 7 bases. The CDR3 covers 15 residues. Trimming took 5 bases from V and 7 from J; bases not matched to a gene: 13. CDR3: CASSPQRGRGSGYTF. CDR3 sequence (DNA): TGTGCCAGCAGTCCGCAGAGGGGGCGGGGTAGTGGCTACACCTTC.

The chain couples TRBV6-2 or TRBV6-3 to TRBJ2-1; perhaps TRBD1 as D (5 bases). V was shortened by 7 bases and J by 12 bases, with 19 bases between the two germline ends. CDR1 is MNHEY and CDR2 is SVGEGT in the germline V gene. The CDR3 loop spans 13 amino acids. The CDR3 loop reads CASNARSWGGQFF. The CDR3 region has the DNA TGTGCCAGCAATGCCAGGTCCTGGGGCGGGCAGTTCTTC.

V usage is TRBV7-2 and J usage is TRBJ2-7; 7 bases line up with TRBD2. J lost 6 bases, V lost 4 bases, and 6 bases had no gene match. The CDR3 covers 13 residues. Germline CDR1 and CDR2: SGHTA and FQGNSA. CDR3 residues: CASSSYPGGEQYF. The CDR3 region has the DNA TGTGCCAGCAGCTCCTACCCGGGGGGCGAGCAGTACTTC. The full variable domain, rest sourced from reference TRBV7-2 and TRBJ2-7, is GAGVSQSPSNKVTEKGKDVELRCDPISGHTALYWYRQSLGQGLEFLIYFQGNSAPDKSGLPSDRFSAERTGGSVSTLTIQRTQQEDSAVYLCASSSYPGGEQYFGPGTRLTVT.

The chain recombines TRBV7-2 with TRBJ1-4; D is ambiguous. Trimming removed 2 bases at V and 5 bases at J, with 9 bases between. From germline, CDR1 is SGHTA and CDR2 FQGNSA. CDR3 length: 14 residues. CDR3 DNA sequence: TGTGCCAGCAGCTTATTTTACAGAAATGAAAAACTGTTTTTT. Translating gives CASSLFYRNEKLFF. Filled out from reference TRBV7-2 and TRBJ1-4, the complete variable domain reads GAGVSQSPSNKVTEKGKDVELRCDPISGHTALYWYRQSLGQGLEFLIYFQGNSAPDKSGLPSDRFSAERTGGSVSTLTIQRTQQEDSAVYLCASSLFYRNEKLFFGSGTQLSVL.

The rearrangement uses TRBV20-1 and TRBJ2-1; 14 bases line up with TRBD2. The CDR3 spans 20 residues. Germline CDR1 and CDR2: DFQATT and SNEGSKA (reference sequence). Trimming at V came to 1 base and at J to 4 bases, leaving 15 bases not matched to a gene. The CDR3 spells CSARGSVGLAGVSNYNEQFF. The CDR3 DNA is TGCAGTGCTAGAGGGTCAGTGGGACTAGCGGGAGTTTCAAATTACAATGAGCAGTTCTTC.

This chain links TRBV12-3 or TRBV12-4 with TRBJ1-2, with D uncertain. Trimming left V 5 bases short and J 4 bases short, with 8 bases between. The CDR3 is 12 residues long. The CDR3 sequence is CASSAHPYGYTF. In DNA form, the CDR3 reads TGTGCCAGCAGTGCACATCCCTATGGCTACACCTTC.

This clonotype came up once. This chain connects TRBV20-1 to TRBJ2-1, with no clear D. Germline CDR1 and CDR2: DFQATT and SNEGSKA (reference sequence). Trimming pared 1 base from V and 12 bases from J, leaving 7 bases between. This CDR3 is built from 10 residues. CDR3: CSARAPRQFF. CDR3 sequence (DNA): TGCAGTGCTAGAGCCCCTCGGCAGTTCTTC.

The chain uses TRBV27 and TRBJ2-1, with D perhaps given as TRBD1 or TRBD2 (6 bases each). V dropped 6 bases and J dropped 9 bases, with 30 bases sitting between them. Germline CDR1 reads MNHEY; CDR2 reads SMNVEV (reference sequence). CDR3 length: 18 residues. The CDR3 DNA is TGTGCCAGCAGAACCCACCCCCTTAGGGTAACTCCGGGGGCTGAGCAGTTCTTC. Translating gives CASRTHPLRVTPGAEQFF.

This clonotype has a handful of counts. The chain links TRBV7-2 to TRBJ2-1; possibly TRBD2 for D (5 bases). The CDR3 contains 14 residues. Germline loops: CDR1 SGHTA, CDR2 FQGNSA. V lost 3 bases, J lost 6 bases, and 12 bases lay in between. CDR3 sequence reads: CASSLTLASNEQFF. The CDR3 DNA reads TGTGCCAGCAGCTTGACTCTAGCTAGCAATGAGCAGTTCTTC.

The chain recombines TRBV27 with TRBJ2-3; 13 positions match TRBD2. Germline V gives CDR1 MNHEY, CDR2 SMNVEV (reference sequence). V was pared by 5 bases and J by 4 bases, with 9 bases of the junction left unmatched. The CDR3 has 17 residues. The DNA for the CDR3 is TGTGCCAGCAGTCCCTTCTCGACTAGCGGGGGGCCAGATACGCAGTATTTT. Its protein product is CASSPFSTSGGPDTQYF.

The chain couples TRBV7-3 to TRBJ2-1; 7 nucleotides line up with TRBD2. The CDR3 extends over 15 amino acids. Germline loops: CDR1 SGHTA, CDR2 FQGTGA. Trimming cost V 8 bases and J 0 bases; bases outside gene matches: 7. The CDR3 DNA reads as TGTGCCAGCGGGGGGGGAGGAAACTCCTACAATGAGCAGTTCTTC. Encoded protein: CASGGGGNSYNEQFF.

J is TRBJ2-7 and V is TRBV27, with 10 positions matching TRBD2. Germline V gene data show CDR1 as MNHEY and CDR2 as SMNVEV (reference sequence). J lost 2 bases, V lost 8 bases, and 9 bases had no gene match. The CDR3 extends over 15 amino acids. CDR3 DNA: TGTGCCAGCCGGCCGGGACTAGCGTCGACCTACGAGCAGTACTTC. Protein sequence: CASRPGLASTYEQYF.

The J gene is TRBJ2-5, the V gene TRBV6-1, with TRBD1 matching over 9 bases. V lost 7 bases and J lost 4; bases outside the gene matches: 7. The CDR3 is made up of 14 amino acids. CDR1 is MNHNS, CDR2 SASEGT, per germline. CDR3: CASTVGQGVETQYF. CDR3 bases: TGTGCCAGCACCGTGGGACAGGGTGTAGAGACCCAGTACTTC.

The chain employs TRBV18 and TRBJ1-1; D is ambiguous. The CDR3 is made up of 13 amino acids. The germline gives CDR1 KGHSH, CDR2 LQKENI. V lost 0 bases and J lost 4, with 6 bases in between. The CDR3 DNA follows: TGTGCCAGCTCACCACCGTCGAGCACTGAAGCTTTCTTT. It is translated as CASSPPSSTEAFF.

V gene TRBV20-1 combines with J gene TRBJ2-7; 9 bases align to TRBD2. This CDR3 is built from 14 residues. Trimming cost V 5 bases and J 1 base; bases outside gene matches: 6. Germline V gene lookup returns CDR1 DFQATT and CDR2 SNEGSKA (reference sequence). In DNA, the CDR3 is TGCAGTGCTGCGAATAGCGGGAGTTCCTACGAGCAGTACTTC. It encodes CSAANSGSSYEQYF.

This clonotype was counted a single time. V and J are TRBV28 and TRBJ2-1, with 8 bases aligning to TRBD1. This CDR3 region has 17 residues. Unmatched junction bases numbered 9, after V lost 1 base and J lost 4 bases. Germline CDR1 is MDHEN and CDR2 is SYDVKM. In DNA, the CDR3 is TGTGCCAGCAGTTTATTACCCGCGGACAGGGTTTACAATGAGCAGTTCTTC. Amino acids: CASSLLPADRVYNEQFF. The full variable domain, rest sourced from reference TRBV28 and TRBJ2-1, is DVKVTQSSRYLVKRTGEKVFLECVQDMDHENMFWYRQDPGLGLRLIYFSYDVKMKEKGDIPEGYSVSREKKERFSLILESASTNQTSMYLCASSLLPADRVYNEQFFGPGTRLTVL.

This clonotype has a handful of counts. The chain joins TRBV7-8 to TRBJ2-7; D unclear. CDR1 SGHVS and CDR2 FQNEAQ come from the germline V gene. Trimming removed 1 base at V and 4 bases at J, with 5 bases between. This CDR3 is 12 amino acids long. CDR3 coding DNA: TGTGCCAGCAGCTTAGAATGGTACGAGCAGTACTTC. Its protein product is CASSLEWYEQYF.

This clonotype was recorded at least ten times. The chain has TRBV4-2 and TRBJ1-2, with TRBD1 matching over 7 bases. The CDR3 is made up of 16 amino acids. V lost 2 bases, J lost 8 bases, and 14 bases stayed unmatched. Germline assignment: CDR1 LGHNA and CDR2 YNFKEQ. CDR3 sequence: CASSQSIGTVGQGYTF. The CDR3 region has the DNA TGTGCCAGCAGCCAAAGCATAGGGACAGTGGGACAAGGCTACACCTTC.

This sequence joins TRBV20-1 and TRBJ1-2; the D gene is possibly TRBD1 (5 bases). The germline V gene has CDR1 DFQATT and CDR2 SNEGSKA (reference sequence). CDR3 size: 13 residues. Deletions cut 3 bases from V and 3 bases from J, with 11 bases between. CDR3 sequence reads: CSASRGVDYGYTF. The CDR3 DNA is TGCAGTGCTAGTCGGGGGGTCGACTATGGCTACACCTTC.

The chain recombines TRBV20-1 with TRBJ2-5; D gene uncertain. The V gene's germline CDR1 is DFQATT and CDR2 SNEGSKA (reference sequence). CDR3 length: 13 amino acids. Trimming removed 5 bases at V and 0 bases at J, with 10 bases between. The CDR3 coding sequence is TGCAGTGCTGGTTCCGAACACCAAGAGACCCAGTACTTC. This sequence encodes CSAGSEHQETQYF.

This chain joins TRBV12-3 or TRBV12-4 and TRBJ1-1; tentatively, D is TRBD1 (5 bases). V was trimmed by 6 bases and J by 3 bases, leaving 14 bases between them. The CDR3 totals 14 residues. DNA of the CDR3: TGTGCCAGCAGCCGGTGGGGGAGTTACACTGAAGCTTTCTTT. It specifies CASSRWGSYTEAFF.

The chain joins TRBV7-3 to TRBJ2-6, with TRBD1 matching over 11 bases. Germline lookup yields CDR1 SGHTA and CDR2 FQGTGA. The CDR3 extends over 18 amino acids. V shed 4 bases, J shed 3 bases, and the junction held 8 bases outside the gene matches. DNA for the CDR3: TGTGCCAGCAGCTCCAGGGACAGGGGGAGGCATGGGGCCAACGTCCTGACTTTC. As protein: CASSSRDRGRHGANVLTF.

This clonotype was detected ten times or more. CDR3 coding DNA: TGCAGTGCTAGTGTCGGGGGTCCTGATCAGCCCCAGCATTTT. Its translation: CSASVGGPDQPQHF. The chain uses TRBV20-1 and TRBJ1-5; TRBD1 is a possible D gene (5 bases). CDR3 size: 14 residues. Per germline, CDR1 DFQATT and CDR2 SNEGSKA (reference sequence). Trimming removed 3 bases at V and 5 bases at J, with 14 bases between.

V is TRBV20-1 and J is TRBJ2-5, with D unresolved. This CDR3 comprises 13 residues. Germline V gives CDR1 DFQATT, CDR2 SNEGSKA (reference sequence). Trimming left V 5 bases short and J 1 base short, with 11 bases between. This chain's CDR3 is CSAGPASQETQYF. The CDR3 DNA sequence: TGCAGTGCTGGCCCGGCCAGCCAAGAGACCCAGTACTTC.

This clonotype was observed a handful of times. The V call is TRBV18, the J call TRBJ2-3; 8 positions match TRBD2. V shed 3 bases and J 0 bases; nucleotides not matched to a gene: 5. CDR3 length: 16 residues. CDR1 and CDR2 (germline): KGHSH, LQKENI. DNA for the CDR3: TGTGCCAGCTCACCGCTGCAGCGGGGGAGCACAGATACGCAGTATTTT. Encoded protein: CASSPLQRGSTDTQYF. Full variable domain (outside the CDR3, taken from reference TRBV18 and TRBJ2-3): NAGVMQNPRHLVRRRGQEARLRCSPMKGHSHVYWYRQLPEEGLKFMVYLQKENIIDESGMPKERFSAEFPKEGPSILRIQQVVRGDSAAYFCASSPLQRGSTDTQYFGPGTRLTVL.

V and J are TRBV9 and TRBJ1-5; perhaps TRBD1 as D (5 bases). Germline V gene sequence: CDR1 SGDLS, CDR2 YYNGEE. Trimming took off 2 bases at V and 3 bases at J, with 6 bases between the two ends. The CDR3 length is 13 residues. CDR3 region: CASSVGPNQPQHF. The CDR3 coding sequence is TGTGCCAGCAGCGTGGGGCCCAATCAGCCCCAGCATTTT.

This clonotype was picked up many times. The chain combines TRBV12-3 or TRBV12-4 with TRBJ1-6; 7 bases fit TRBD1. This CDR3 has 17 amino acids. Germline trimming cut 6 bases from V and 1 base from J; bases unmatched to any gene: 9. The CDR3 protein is CASSPPGTVSYNSPLHF. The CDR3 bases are TGTGCCAGCAGCCCCCCCGGGACAGTATCCTATAATTCACCCCTCCACTTT.

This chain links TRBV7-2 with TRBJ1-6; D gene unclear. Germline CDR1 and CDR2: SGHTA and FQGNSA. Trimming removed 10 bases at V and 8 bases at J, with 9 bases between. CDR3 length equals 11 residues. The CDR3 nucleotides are TGTGCCACCTCGGACTATTCACCCCTCCACTTT. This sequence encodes CATSDYSPLHF.

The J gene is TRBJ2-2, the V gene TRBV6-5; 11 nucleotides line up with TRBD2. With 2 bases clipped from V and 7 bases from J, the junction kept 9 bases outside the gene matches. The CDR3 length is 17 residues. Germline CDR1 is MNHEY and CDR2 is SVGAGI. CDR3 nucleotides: TGTGCCAGCAGTTACCTTAGCGGGGGGGCAGGCAACGGGGAGCTGTTTTTT. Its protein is CASSYLSGGAGNGELFF.

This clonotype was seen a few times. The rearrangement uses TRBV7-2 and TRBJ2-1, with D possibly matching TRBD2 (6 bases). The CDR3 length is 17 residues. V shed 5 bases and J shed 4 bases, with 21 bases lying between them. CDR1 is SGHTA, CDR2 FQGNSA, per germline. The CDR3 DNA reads TGTGCCAGCAGCCCGCCTTGGCGGGGCCCTTTTTACAATGAGCAGTTCTTC. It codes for CASSPPWRGPFYNEQFF.

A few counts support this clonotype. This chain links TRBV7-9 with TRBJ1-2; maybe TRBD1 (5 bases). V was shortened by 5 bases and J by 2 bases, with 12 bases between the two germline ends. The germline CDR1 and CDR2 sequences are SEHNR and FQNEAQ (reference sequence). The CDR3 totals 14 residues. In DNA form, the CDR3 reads TGTGCCAGCAGCCCCAACGGGGGGAACTATGGCTACACCTTC. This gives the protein CASSPNGGNYGYTF.